This passage covers 30 T cell receptor beta chains from one sample sequenced in a study of T cell changes during pregnancy in multiple sclerosis. TCRdb's copy holds only in-frame clones and misses some; the assay was immunoSEQ multiplex PCR. There are fewer than 85,000 clones in the sample; 92% occur only once, and about 2% lies in the top ten. The sequences come from peripheral blood, collected before pregnancy. The receptors come from a female donor with multiple sclerosis, enrolled in a pregnancy study.

The CDR3 nucleotides read TGTGCCAGCAGCCGTACAGGGGAAAAAGGCTACGAGCAGTACTTC. Translating gives CASSRTGEKGYEQYF. V and J are TRBV28 and TRBJ2-7; 7 positions agree with TRBD1. The CDR3 totals 15 residues. Looked up from germline, CDR1 is MDHEN and CDR2 is SYDVKM. Trimming removed 6 bases from V and 3 bases from J; junction bases left unmatched: 11.

The genes are TRBV4-3 and TRBJ1-1; possible D gene TRBD1, 5 bases. V lost 5 bases and J lost 5, with 12 bases in between. This CDR3 region has 13 residues. Germline values: CDR1 LGHNA, CDR2 YSLEER. The CDR3 coding sequence is TGCGCCAGCAGCAAACAGGTTGGGACTGAAGCTTTCTTT. Residues: CASSKQVGTEAFF.

The chain employs TRBV9 and TRBJ1-2; D is perhaps TRBD1 (5 bases). Trimming stripped 0 bases from V and 4 bases from J, with 16 bases between. This CDR3 region has 16 residues. The germline CDR1 and CDR2 sequences are SGDLS and YYNGEE. This CDR3 is CASSVASGYESYGYTF. As DNA, the CDR3 is TGTGCCAGCAGCGTAGCCTCAGGGTATGAAAGCTATGGCTACACCTTC.

The V gene is TRBV19, the J gene TRBJ2-7; 8 nucleotides align to TRBD2. V was clipped by 3 bases and J by 5 bases; unmatched bases: 6. Looked up from germline, CDR1 is LNHDA and CDR2 is SQIVND (reference sequence). This CDR3 has 14 residues. The DNA of the CDR3 is TGTGCCAGTAGTATTGCGGGGGGCCCCGACGAGCAGTACTTC. It is translated as CASSIAGGPDEQYF.

The rearrangement joins TRBV13 to TRBJ2-7, with TRBD2 identical over 14 bases. Germline V gene data show CDR1 as PRHDT and CDR2 as FYEKMQ (reference sequence). V shed 5 bases and J 6 bases; nucleotides not matched to a gene: 3. The CDR3 spans 14 residues. The CDR3 DNA sequence: TGTGCCAGCAGCCAAGGACTAGCGGGAGGCGAGCAGTACTTC. Protein sequence: CASSQGLAGGEQYF.

The V call is TRBV30, the J call TRBJ2-3; the D gene is possibly TRBD2 (5 bases). Germline V lookup: CDR1 GTSNPN, CDR2 SVGIG (reference sequence). CDR3 length: 15 residues. Trimming took off 0 bases at V and 2 bases at J, with 12 bases between the two ends. The chain's CDR3 is CAWSVGLASTDTQYF. DNA for the CDR3: TGTGCCTGGAGTGTAGGACTTGCGTCCACAGATACGCAGTATTTT.

The chain is built from TRBV4-2 and TRBJ1-4, with a tentative D call TRBD1 (6 bases). Germline CDR1 is LGHNA and CDR2 is YNFKEQ. The CDR3 spans 15 residues. Trimming stripped 3 bases from V and 6 bases from J, with 14 bases between. CDR3 loop: CASSQPQGGDEKLFF. The CDR3, as DNA: TGTGCCAGCAGCCAGCCACAGGGAGGGGATGAAAAACTGTTTTTT.

The V and J genes are TRBV5-4 and TRBJ1-1, with 9 bases identical to TRBD1. Trimming took 5 bases from V and 0 from J; bases not matched to a gene: 8. Germline CDR1 reads SGHNT; CDR2 reads YYREEE (reference sequence). The CDR3 loop spans 16 amino acids. The CDR3 protein is CASRHEQGALNTEAFF. The CDR3 nucleotides read TGTGCCAGCAGGCATGAACAGGGGGCCCTGAACACTGAAGCTTTCTTT.

The chain is built from TRBV5-1 and TRBJ2-3; the D gene is possibly TRBD2 (6 bases). CDR1 is SGHRS, CDR2 YFSETQ, per germline. V was pared by 1 base and J by 2 bases, with 14 bases between. The CDR3 runs to 16 residues. CDR3: CASSLLSGPATDTQYF. DNA of the CDR3: TGCGCCAGCAGCTTGCTTAGCGGTCCCGCCACAGATACGCAGTATTTT.

The chain couples TRBV7-2 to TRBJ2-1, with 7 nucleotides matching TRBD2. V shed 0 bases, J shed 9 bases, and the junction held 8 bases outside the gene matches. Germline V gene lookup returns CDR1 SGHTA and CDR2 FQGNSA. The CDR3 is 15 residues long. Here the CDR3 reads CASSLALSSGGEQFF. DNA of the CDR3: TGTGCCAGCAGCTTAGCGCTCTCTAGCGGCGGTGAGCAGTTCTTC.

The chain combines TRBV11-1 with TRBJ2-7; 11 bases map to TRBD1. CDR1 and CDR2 from the germline V gene are SGHAT and FQDESV (reference sequence). The CDR3 spans 17 residues. V trimming: 0 bases; J trimming: 3 bases; junction bases outside the gene matches: 7. CDR3 residues: CASSLADYGTGGYEQYF. In DNA form, the CDR3 reads TGTGCCAGCAGCTTAGCGGATTACGGGACAGGGGGCTACGAGCAGTACTTC.

CDR3 sequence (DNA): TGTGCCAGCAGCTGGTTACGACTAGCGGGAGGGGTCTACGAGCAGTACTTC. This sequence encodes CASSWLRLAGGVYEQYF. The chain employs TRBV5-5 and TRBJ2-7, with 14 positions matching TRBD2. Germline V gene data show CDR1 as SGHKS and CDR2 as YYEKEE (reference sequence). Trimming took 3 bases from V and 3 from J; bases not matched to a gene: 8. This CDR3 has 17 amino acids.

CDR3: CASSRTIIAGGESDTGELFF. The CDR3 DNA sequence: TGTGCCAGCAGCCGGACAATAATAGCGGGAGGTGAGAGTGACACCGGGGAGCTGTTTTTT. This chain uses TRBV27 with TRBJ2-2; TRBD2 agrees at 10 bases. CDR3 length: 20 amino acids. V dropped 6 bases and J dropped 3; count of bases not matched to a gene: 19. Germline V lookup: CDR1 MNHEY, CDR2 SMNVEV (reference sequence).

The chain has TRBV23-1 and TRBJ2-7, with 8 bases matching TRBD1. TRBV23-1 is identified as an open reading frame with a role that is uncertain. The CDR3 covers 14 residues. The junction had 7 bases not matched to a gene; V was cut back by 8 bases and J by 1 base. CDR3 nucleotides: TGCGCCAGCGCCCTACGGACAGGGTCCTACGAGCAGTACTTC. This codes for CASALRTGSYEQYF.

The CDR3 region is CASSLLRLAGGLDTDTQYF. The CDR3 bases are TGTGCCAGCAGTTTACTTCGACTAGCGGGAGGGTTGGACACAGATACGCAGTATTTT. The rearrangement uses TRBV27 and TRBJ2-3; TRBD2 matches 14 bases. The CDR3 length is 19 residues. Trimming removed 2 bases from V and 2 bases from J; junction bases left unmatched: 9. CDR1 MNHEY and CDR2 SMNVEV come from the germline V gene (reference sequence).

The chain links TRBV19 to TRBJ2-1, with 10 positions matching TRBD2. The germline CDR1 and CDR2 sequences are LNHDA and SQIVND (reference sequence). The CDR3 has 14 amino acids. The ends lost 7 bases at V and 9 bases at J; junction bases unmatched: 9. CDR3 sequence (DNA): TGTGCCAGTATTGGTCTAGCGGGAGTGGGTGAGCAGTTCTTC. It translates to CASIGLAGVGEQFF.

This chain links TRBV30 with TRBJ2-1, with 7 bases identical to TRBD2. The germline V gene has CDR1 GTSNPN and CDR2 SVGIG (reference sequence). The CDR3 sequence is 14 residues long. V gave up 1 base and J gave up 4 bases; unmatched junction bases: 4. CDR3: CAWSEASGYNEQFF. In nucleotides, the CDR3 is TGTGCCTGGAGTGAGGCTAGCGGTTACAATGAGCAGTTCTTC.

The chain uses TRBV7-2 and TRBJ1-5; 8 bases map to TRBD1. CDR1 is SGHTA and CDR2 is FQGNSA in the germline V gene. The V and J ends lost 3 bases and 4 bases, in that order; junction bases with no gene match: 5. The CDR3 contains 15 residues. The CDR3 sequence is CASSFQTGVNQPQHF. CDR3 nucleotide sequence: TGTGCCAGCAGCTTTCAGACAGGGGTAAATCAGCCCCAGCATTTT.

V and J are TRBV5-1 and TRBJ1-1; 7 nucleotides match TRBD1. CDR1 is SGHRS and CDR2 is YFSETQ in the germline V gene. The CDR3 length is 14 residues. V lost 4 bases, J lost 1 base, and 4 bases stayed unmatched. The CDR3 sequence: CASSRQGTNTEAFF. The DNA for the CDR3 is TGCGCCAGCAGCCGACAGGGAACGAACACTGAAGCTTTCTTT.

V and J are TRBV9 and TRBJ2-3; 8 bases align to TRBD2. This CDR3 comprises 14 residues. CDR1 is SGDLS, CDR2 YYNGEE, per germline. With 2 bases clipped from V and 2 bases from J, the junction kept 1 base outside the gene matches. This CDR3 is CASSVSGTTDTQYF. The CDR3 bases are TGTGCCAGCAGCGTTAGCGGGACCACAGATACGCAGTATTTT.

The V and J genes are TRBV5-6 and TRBJ2-5; D is perhaps TRBD1 (5 bases). Germline V gene sequence: CDR1 SGHDT, CDR2 YYEEEE. Trimming left V 4 bases short and J 5 bases short, with 12 bases between. The length of the CDR3 is 13 residues. In DNA, the CDR3 is TGTGCCAGCAGCCAGGGCCTTGGGGAGACCCAGTACTTC. It encodes CASSQGLGETQYF.

This chain links TRBV5-6 with TRBJ2-7; D unclear. Germline assignment: CDR1 SGHDT and CDR2 YYEEEE. Trimming left V 1 base short and J 1 base short, with 9 bases between. The CDR3 sequence is 14 residues long. For the CDR3, the DNA is TGTGCCAGCAGCTTGTCTGCGCGGTCCTACGAGCAGTACTTC. Translation gives CASSLSARSYEQYF.

The rearrangement links TRBV18 to TRBJ2-7; weak D call: TRBD1 (5 bases). The length of the CDR3 is 15 residues. With 2 bases removed from V and 6 bases from J, the gap between germline ends came to 17 bases. Germline V lookup: CDR1 KGHSH, CDR2 LQKENI. The CDR3 bases are TGTGCCAGCTCACCAATGGGCCAGGGAAAAAGCGAGCAGTACTTC. Amino acid sequence: CASSPMGQGKSEQYF.

The V call is TRBV9, the J call TRBJ2-3; D perhaps matches TRBD2 (6 bases). The CDR3 covers 16 residues. The V and J ends lost 3 bases and 0 bases respectively, with 14 bases between them. The V gene's germline CDR1 is SGDLS and CDR2 YYNGEE. CDR3 sequence reads: CASSELPGTSTDTQYF. The DNA for the CDR3 is TGTGCCAGCAGCGAACTCCCCGGGACTAGCACAGATACGCAGTATTTT.

V usage is TRBV29-1 and J usage is TRBJ1-2; weak D call: TRBD1 (5 bases). The V gene's germline CDR1 is SQVTM and CDR2 ANQGSEA. This CDR3 spans 13 amino acids. V lost 4 bases and J 8 bases, leaving 17 bases between the germline ends. CDR3 nucleotides: TGCAGCGTTGGCCCACCGGGGGAATCGGGCTACACCTTC. Its translation: CSVGPPGESGYTF.

V is TRBV5-4 and J is TRBJ2-5; 10 bases are shared with TRBD1. Germline CDR1 and CDR2: SGHNT and YYREEE (reference sequence). V dropped 3 bases and J dropped 0; count of bases not matched to a gene: 5. CDR3 length: 16 amino acids. The CDR3 loop is CASSSRQGAYQETQYF. In DNA form, the CDR3 reads TGTGCCAGCAGCTCCAGACAGGGGGCGTACCAAGAGACCCAGTACTTC.

This clone has a handful of counts. The genes are TRBV19 and TRBJ1-5, with a weak D call TRBD1 (5 bases). CDR1 and CDR2 (germline): LNHDA, SQIVND (reference sequence). This CDR3 comprises 12 residues. The germline V and J ends were trimmed by 11 bases and 2 bases, with 10 bases remaining between them. DNA of the CDR3: TGTGCCTCTGAACAGGGCAATCAGCCCCAGCATTTT. Residues: CASEQGNQPQHF.

This rearrangement joins TRBV19 to TRBJ1-1; D is undetermined. CDR1 LNHDA and CDR2 SQIVND come from the germline V gene (reference sequence). CDR3 length: 14 amino acids. Trimming removed 3 bases at V and 2 bases at J, with 10 bases between. The CDR3 loop reads CASSIVQANTEAFF. The CDR3 DNA sequence: TGTGCCAGTAGTATTGTGCAGGCCAACACTGAAGCTTTCTTT.

The chain employs TRBV19 and TRBJ1-2; unclear D gene. The V end was cut by 6 bases, the J end by 5 bases, with 10 bases between. Germline V gene lookup returns CDR1 LNHDA and CDR2 SQIVND (reference sequence). The CDR3 runs to 12 residues. CDR3 region: CASRESFYGYTF. CDR3 bases: TGTGCCAGTAGGGAGAGTTTTTATGGCTACACCTTC.

The V and J genes are TRBV7-8 and TRBJ2-7; maybe TRBD2 (6 bases). V lost 5 bases and J lost 2, with 13 bases in between. The CDR3 is 14 amino acids. CDR1 and CDR2 (germline): SGHVS, FQNEAQ. This CDR3 is CASSTRTTTYEQYF. CDR3 bases: TGTGCCAGCAGCACCCGGACTACCACCTACGAGCAGTACTTC.